This TCR beta chain was obtained from a study of cytomegalovirus exposure and HLA in healthy donors. On the study more broadly: HLA-typed donors were the source of about 85 million unique TCRs held in an early data release. Study-level results: The investigators catalogued 150 to 200 TCR beta chains as cytomegalovirus-associated. It emerged from a later analysis that several of the most significant clusters appeared to be linked to common viral pathogens.

On this clone: The antigen remains undetermined.

Primers: 60 Vbeta forward and 13 Jbeta reverse. Produced via immunoSEQ multiplex PCR; TCRdb's table is partial and in-frame only. The sample consists of some 85,000 clones, under 85% of them appearing once. J lost 7 bases, V lost 0 bases, and 4 bases had no gene match. The CDR3 totals 16 residues. The germline CDR1 and CDR2 sequences are SGHRS and YFSETQ. This receptor was identified in a male donor in good health and CMV-seronegative. Material for sequencing was PBMCs. The V gene is TRBV5-1, the J gene TRBJ1-6; the match to TRBD1 covers 10 bases. The CDR3 coding sequence is TGCGCCAGCAGCTTGGACCCGGGACAGGGGAATTCACCCCTCCACTTT. It yields the protein CASSLDPGQGNSPLHF.